These 10 T cell receptor beta chains were sequenced from one sample in a study of neurological immune-mediated disorders. TCRdb re-called the 5' RACE reads through MiXCR, storing one row per CDR3 protein. Among 11,000 to 15,000 distinct CDR3 sequences, around 14% were seen once, and the ten largest hold approximately 42%. The specimen was CD8+ T cells from blood. The receptor source for this set is a female donor with HTLV-1-associated myelopathy (HAM/TSP).

This clonotype has a count of ten or more. The rearrangement uses TRBV15 and TRBJ2-7; 7 bases line up with TRBD2. Germline lookup yields CDR1 LNHNV and CDR2 YYDKDF (reference sequence). CDR3 length equals 14 residues. V lost 4 bases and J lost 7; bases outside the gene matches: 10. CDR3 coding DNA: TGTGCCACCAGCAAGAAGCGGGAAGGCGGTGAGCAGTACTTC. As protein: CATSKKREGGEQYF. Full variable domain (rest looked up from reference TRBV15 and TRBJ2-7): DAMVIQNPRYQVTQFGKPVTLSCSQTLNHNVMYWYQQKSSQAPKLLFHYYDKDFNNEADTPDNFQSRRPNTSFCFLDIRSPGLGDTAMYLCATSKKREGGEQYFGPGTRLTVT.

This clonotype was detected many times. This chain connects TRBV21-1 to TRBJ1-4; the tabulated D call, TRBD1, remains unverified against the DNA. TRBV21-1 has pseudogene status. The CDR3 contains 13 residues. This chain's CDR3 is CASSEGIGEKLFF. CDR3 sequence (DNA): TGTGCCAGCAGCGAGGGGATCGGGGAAAAACTGTTTTTT.

This clonotype was recorded many times. The J gene is TRBJ1-1, the V gene TRBV7-3; maybe TRBD1 (5 bases). V was trimmed by 5 bases and J by 1 base, leaving 11 bases between them. Looked up from germline, CDR1 is SGHTA and CDR2 is FQGTGA. The CDR3 covers 14 residues. The CDR3 DNA follows: TGTGCCAGCAGCCCGGGACCCCGGAACACTGAAGCTTTCTTT. Its protein product is CASSPGPRNTEAFF.

This clonotype occurred many times. The CDR3 reads CASRAGQGAVDNEQFF. Written as DNA, the CDR3 is TGTGCCAGCAGGGCGGGACAGGGGGCGGTTGACAATGAGCAGTTCTTC. This chain uses TRBV2 with TRBJ2-1; 12 bases align to TRBD1. The germline V gene has CDR1 SNHLY and CDR2 FYNNEI. V dropped 6 bases and J dropped 5; count of bases not matched to a gene: 8. The CDR3 consists of 16 residues.

There are many counts of this clonotype. Written as DNA, the CDR3 is TGTGCCAGCAGCCGGGACAGGAACACTGAAGCTTTCTTT. It codes for CASSRDRNTEAFF. The chain uses TRBV7-9 and TRBJ1-1, with 7 bases aligning to TRBD1. The CDR3 extends over 13 amino acids. The V and J ends lost 5 bases and 1 base, in that order; junction bases with no gene match: 1. Germline values: CDR1 SEHNR, CDR2 FQNEAQ (reference sequence).

The chain combines TRBV7-2 with TRBJ2-7; 10 bases fit TRBD2. The CDR3 spans 16 residues. Germline CDR1 is SGHTA and CDR2 is FQGNSA. Trimming removed 5 bases from V and 5 bases from J; junction bases left unmatched: 12. CDR3 bases: TGTGCCAGCAGCCAAAATGGACTAGCGGAAGGCCACGAGCAGTACTTC. Translated: CASSQNGLAEGHEQYF.

This clonotype was detected ten times or more. V usage is TRBV28 and J usage is TRBJ2-7; D remains unclear. The CDR3 has 15 residues. Per germline, CDR1 MDHEN and CDR2 SYDVKM. Trimming left V 3 bases short and J 3 bases short, with 15 bases between. The CDR3 loop reads CASSFRGLRSYEQYF. The CDR3 region has the DNA TGTGCCAGCAGTTTTAGAGGCTTAAGAAGCTACGAGCAGTACTTC.

This clonotype was seen a few times. The chain recombines TRBV6-2 or TRBV6-3 with TRBJ2-3, with unresolved D. The length of the CDR3 is 15 residues. Per the germline V gene, CDR1 is MNHEY and CDR2 is SVGEGT. With 2 bases removed from V and 0 bases from J, the gap between germline ends came to 9 bases. This CDR3 reads CASSYVEDSTDTQYF. The CDR3 DNA is TGTGCCAGCAGTTACGTCGAGGACAGCACAGATACGCAGTATTTT.

This clonotype came up many times. The J gene is TRBJ1-5, the V gene TRBV20-1; no definite D call. Trimming cost V 4 bases and J 3 bases, with 19 bases left between them. Germline loops: CDR1 DFQATT, CDR2 SNEGSKA (reference sequence). The CDR3 is made up of 16 amino acids. CDR3 protein: CSAIPTEVSDNQPQHF. DNA for the CDR3: TGCAGTGCTATCCCCACGGAGGTTAGTGACAATCAGCCCCAGCATTTT.

This clonotype was recorded at least ten times. V usage is TRBV27 and J usage is TRBJ2-7, with D possibly TRBD1 on 7 matching bases. Germline CDR1 is MNHEY and CDR2 is SMNVEV (reference sequence). Deletions cut 6 bases from V and 9 bases from J, with 21 bases between. The CDR3 has 14 amino acids. The CDR3 DNA follows: TGTGCCAGCAGGAAAAGGACAGGCGGGATGCCGCAGTACTTC. Protein: CASRKRTGGMPQYF.